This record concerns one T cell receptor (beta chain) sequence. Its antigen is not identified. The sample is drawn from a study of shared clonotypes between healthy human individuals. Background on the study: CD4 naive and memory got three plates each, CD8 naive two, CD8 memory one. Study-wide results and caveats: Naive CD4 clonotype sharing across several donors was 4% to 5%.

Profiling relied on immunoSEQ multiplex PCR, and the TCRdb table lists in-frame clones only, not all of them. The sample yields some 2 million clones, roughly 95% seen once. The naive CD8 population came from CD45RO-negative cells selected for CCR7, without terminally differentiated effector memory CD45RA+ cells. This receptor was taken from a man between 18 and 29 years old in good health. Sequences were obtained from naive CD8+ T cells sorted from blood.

DNA for the CDR3: TGTGCCAGCAGCCCGCTCGAGGCAGGGTTGGACTACACCTTC. Its protein is CASSPLEAGLDYTF. The chain combines TRBV9 with TRBJ1-2, with D maybe TRBD1 (5 bases). Germline values: CDR1 SGDLS, CDR2 YYNGEE. The CDR3 contains 14 residues. V was clipped by 4 bases and J by 10 bases, with 20 bases between them.